The 24 T cell receptor beta chains in this list originate from one sample, sequenced in a study of T cell responses to AZD1222 COVID-19 vaccine (dated by TCRdb to the early 2020s). Libraries came from the immunoSEQ multiplex PCR assay. TCRdb retrieved this table from immuneACCESS and kept in-frame rearrangements only. Not all clones are present; in checked studies, unresolved V genes account for under half, and no reason is known for the remainder. A total of 100,000 to 150,000 clones appear in this sample, about 89% of them only once. Of the sample, approximately 1.5% falls within the top ten clones. According to the study, the label for this sample's time point signals: baseline before first vaccination. The source was peripheral blood, collected on day 0 of AZD1222 vaccination. Receptors originate from an adult in good health.

The chain combines TRBV7-2 with TRBJ1-1; tentatively, D is TRBD1 (6 bases). Germline CDR1 SGHTA, CDR2 FQGNSA. The CDR3 is made up of 14 amino acids. Trimming cost V 7 bases and J 1 base, with 13 bases left between them. The CDR3 region is CASTQQGWNTEAFF. The CDR3, as DNA: TGTGCCAGCACCCAGCAGGGGTGGAACACTGAAGCTTTCTTT.

This clone was seen once. The genes are TRBV27 and TRBJ1-5; 8 bases are a match to TRBD1. Per the germline V gene, CDR1 is MNHEY and CDR2 is SMNVEV (reference sequence). Germline trimming cut 2 bases from V and 6 bases from J; bases unmatched to any gene: 3. The CDR3 has 14 residues. DNA for the CDR3: TGTGCCAGCAGTTTAAGACAGGGGACTCAGCCCCAGCATTTT. Its translation is CASSLRQGTQPQHF.

The V call is TRBV7-3, the J call TRBJ1-1, with unresolved D. From germline, CDR1 is SGHTA and CDR2 FQGTGA. V was trimmed by 2 bases and J by 4 bases, leaving 11 bases between them. This CDR3 has 14 residues. The CDR3 region has the DNA TGTGCCAGCAGCTTAGGGCAGGTGGGCACTGAAGCTTTCTTT. It specifies CASSLGQVGTEAFF.

The chain is built from TRBV7-3 and TRBJ2-7; a weak D match, TRBD2 (6 bases). CDR1 is SGHTA and CDR2 is FQGTGA in the germline V gene. With 0 bases removed from V and 3 bases from J, the gap between germline ends came to 12 bases. This CDR3 spans 15 amino acids. The CDR3 DNA is TGTGCCAGCAGCTTAACTAGCGGAGATTTCTACGAGCAGTACTTC. Encoded protein: CASSLTSGDFYEQYF.

The chain carries TRBV3-1 (or the pseudogene TRBV3-2) and TRBJ2-7; 9 nucleotides match TRBD1. V shed 3 bases, J shed 2 bases, and the junction held 5 bases outside the gene matches. CDR3 size: 15 residues. Germline V CDR1 and CDR2: LGHDT, YNNKEL (reference sequence). The CDR3: CASSHPGQGAYEQYF. In nucleotides, the CDR3 is TGTGCCAGCAGCCACCCGGGACAGGGAGCCTACGAGCAGTACTTC.

CDR3 sequence reads: CASSFKGQYF. The CDR3 nucleotides read TGTGCCAGCAGCTTTAAGGGGCAGTACTTC. The chain carries TRBV7-2 and TRBJ2-7; D is undetermined. V shed 3 bases and J shed 9 bases, with 6 bases lying between them. Germline V gene lookup returns CDR1 SGHTA and CDR2 FQGNSA. The CDR3 runs 10 residues.

This clone was seen once. This chain joins TRBV25-1 and TRBJ2-7, with TRBD2 as a possible D gene (6 bases). Germline loops: CDR1 MGHDK, CDR2 SYGVNS. The CDR3 has 16 amino acids. Trimming cost V 4 bases and J 7 bases, with 23 bases left between them. CDR3: CASSGAGTDIGGEQYF. CDR3 bases: TGTGCCAGCAGTGGGGCGGGGACGGATATAGGAGGGGAGCAGTACTTC.

Here the CDR3 DNA reads TGTGCCAGTAGTATTGGCCGAGGTCTAGCATTGGAGCAGTTCTTC. Translated, it gives CASSIGRGLALEQFF. The chain uses TRBV19 and TRBJ2-1; D perhaps matches TRBD2 (5 bases). V lost 3 bases and J lost 10, with 19 bases in between. Per germline, CDR1 LNHDA and CDR2 SQIVND (reference sequence). This CDR3 contains 15 residues.

The genes are TRBV7-9 and TRBJ2-7, with D possibly matching TRBD2 (6 bases). The CDR3 is made up of 13 amino acids. Per germline, CDR1 SEHNR and CDR2 FQNEAQ (reference sequence). V lost 5 bases to trimming and J lost 4 bases, with 12 bases between them. CDR3 sequence: CASSPRGRYEQYF. CDR3 sequence (DNA): TGTGCCAGCAGCCCCCGGGGGAGATACGAGCAGTACTTC.

The genes are TRBV10-3 and TRBJ1-6; TRBD1 agrees at 7 bases. The trim removed 6 bases at V and 6 bases at J, leaving 5 bases unmatched. CDR1 ENHRY and CDR2 SYGVKD come from the germline V gene. This CDR3 is built from 14 residues. The CDR3 loop reads CAIRDRDGNSPLHF. The CDR3 bases are TGTGCCATCAGAGACAGGGATGGTAATTCACCCCTCCACTTT.

This chain links TRBV27 with TRBJ1-5, with 7 bases lining up with TRBD1. The ends lost 5 bases at V and 6 bases at J; junction bases unmatched: 13. CDR1 is MNHEY and CDR2 is SMNVEV in the germline V gene (reference sequence). The CDR3 sequence is 16 residues long. This chain's CDR3 is CASSPTTGLGLQPQHF. The CDR3 nucleotides are TGTGCCAGCAGTCCCACGACAGGGTTGGGTCTTCAGCCCCAGCATTTT.

J is TRBJ1-2 and V is TRBV9; D gene unclear. CDR1 is SGDLS and CDR2 is YYNGEE in the germline V gene. The CDR3 has 13 residues. With 4 bases removed from V and 9 bases from J, the gap between germline ends came to 16 bases. In nucleotides, the CDR3 is TGTGCCAGCAGCCCTTCCGCCTCATTTCGCTACACCTTC. Encoded protein: CASSPSASFRYTF.

The rearrangement uses TRBV5-4 and TRBJ1-4, with 9 bases identical to TRBD1. Per the germline V gene, CDR1 is SGHNT and CDR2 is YYREEE (reference sequence). CDR3 length: 16 residues. The ends lost 2 bases at V and 4 bases at J; junction bases unmatched: 6. CDR3 loop: CASSFPGQGRNEKLFF. CDR3 sequence (DNA): TGTGCCAGCAGCTTTCCGGGACAGGGACGTAATGAAAAACTGTTTTTT.

This chain connects TRBV29-1 to TRBJ1-1, with D hard to call. The CDR3 has 13 amino acids. Germline V gene lookup returns CDR1 SQVTM and CDR2 ANQGSEA. V was trimmed by 4 bases and J by 0 bases, leaving 9 bases between them. The CDR3 bases are TGCAGCGTTGTTGGGAGAATGAACACTGAAGCTTTCTTT. It encodes CSVVGRMNTEAFF.

The gene calls are TRBV2 and TRBJ2-7, with 11 bases identical to TRBD1. V gave up 8 bases and J gave up 4 bases; unmatched junction bases: 4. This CDR3 is 13 amino acids long. The V gene's germline CDR1 is SNHLY and CDR2 FYNNEI. DNA of the CDR3: TGTGCCAGCCGGACAGGGGGCCCGTACGAGCAGTACTTC. It yields the protein CASRTGGPYEQYF.

This clone was observed a few times. This chain uses TRBV4-1 with TRBJ2-7; D ambiguous. Trimming removed 1 base from V and 4 bases from J, with 14 bases in between. This CDR3 is 15 amino acids long. The germline gives CDR1 MGHRA, CDR2 YSYEKL. Written as DNA, the CDR3 is TGCGCCAGCAGCCAAGGGGCAGGTTCGCTTTACGAGCAGTACTTC. It is translated as CASSQGAGSLYEQYF.

The rearrangement joins TRBV5-1 to TRBJ1-5, with D perhaps matching TRBD1 (5 bases). CDR1 and CDR2 from the germline V gene are SGHRS and YFSETQ. There are 14 residues in the CDR3. Trimming shortened V by 4 bases and J by 2 bases, and 10 bases separated the two germline ends. CDR3 amino acids: CASSVGPGNQPQHF. The CDR3 DNA reads as TGCGCCAGCAGCGTGGGGCCCGGCAATCAGCCCCAGCATTTT.

This chain links TRBV7-9 with TRBJ2-7, with 7 bases that match TRBD2. Germline V lookup: CDR1 SEHNR, CDR2 FQNEAQ (reference sequence). This CDR3 has 11 residues. Trimming cost V 8 bases and J 4 bases; bases outside gene matches: 2. The CDR3 loop reads CASGREYEQYF. CDR3 in DNA: TGTGCCAGCGGGAGGGAATACGAGCAGTACTTC.

The chain uses TRBV27 and TRBJ2-4; D is undetermined. The germline V gene has CDR1 MNHEY and CDR2 SMNVEV (reference sequence). CDR3 length equals 13 residues. Trimming removed 0 bases from V and 4 bases from J, with 4 bases in between. CDR3 DNA sequence: TGTGCCAGCAGTTTATCTTGGAAAAACATTCAGTACTTC. This gives the protein CASSLSWKNIQYF.

In its sample, this clone was seen once. V and J are TRBV18 and TRBJ2-3; tentative D call: TRBD2 (5 bases). Per germline, CDR1 KGHSH and CDR2 LQKENI. V lost 1 base and J 2 bases, leaving 13 bases between the germline ends. The CDR3 loop spans 16 amino acids. The CDR3 loop reads CASSPRVSGPTDTQYF. DNA for the CDR3: TGTGCCAGCTCACCACGGGTCAGCGGTCCCACAGATACGCAGTATTTT.

This chain's CDR3 is CASSAVASEAFF. The CDR3 DNA reads as TGTGCCAGCAGCGCCGTAGCCTCTGAAGCTTTCTTT. The chain carries TRBV7-9 and TRBJ1-1, with D unresolved. This CDR3 comprises 12 residues. Trimming cost V 5 bases and J 6 bases, with 10 bases left between them. Germline lookup yields CDR1 SEHNR and CDR2 FQNEAQ (reference sequence). Full variable domain (rest looked up from reference TRBV7-9 and TRBJ1-1): DTGVSQNPRHKITKRGQNVTFRCDPISEHNRLYWYRQTLGQGPEFLTYFQNEAQLEKSRLLSDRFSAERPKGSFSTLEIQRTEQGDSAMYLCASSAVASEAFFGQGTRLTVV.

The sample holds one count of this clone. The chain joins TRBV5-1 to TRBJ2-3; 11 bases agree with TRBD1. Losses at the gene ends were 4 bases for V and 0 bases for J; bases not matched to a gene: 10. This CDR3 has 18 residues. Germline CDR1 SGHRS, CDR2 YFSETQ. CDR3 amino acids: CASSGIEDRGPSTDTQYF. CDR3 in DNA: TGCGCCAGCAGCGGAATCGAGGACAGGGGGCCTAGCACAGATACGCAGTATTTT.

The chain joins TRBV11-2 to TRBJ1-4; TRBD1 matches 10 bases. The V gene end was trimmed by 6 bases and the J gene end by 7 bases; junction bases not matched to a gene: 8. The CDR3 sequence is 15 residues long. Germline assignment: CDR1 SGHAT and CDR2 FQNNGV. In DNA, the CDR3 is TGTGCCAGCAGTTGGACAGGGGGGCGCGGTGAAAAACTGTTTTTT. This codes for CASSWTGGRGEKLFF.

This chain links TRBV4-1 with TRBJ2-2, with D possibly matching TRBD2 (6 bases). V was clipped by 0 bases and J by 0 bases, with 11 bases between them. The germline CDR1 and CDR2 sequences are MGHRA and YSYEKL. The length of the CDR3 is 17 residues. CDR3 residues: CASSQDAGLTNTGELFF. DNA for the CDR3: TGCGCCAGCAGCCAAGATGCGGGACTTACGAACACCGGGGAGCTGTTTTTT.